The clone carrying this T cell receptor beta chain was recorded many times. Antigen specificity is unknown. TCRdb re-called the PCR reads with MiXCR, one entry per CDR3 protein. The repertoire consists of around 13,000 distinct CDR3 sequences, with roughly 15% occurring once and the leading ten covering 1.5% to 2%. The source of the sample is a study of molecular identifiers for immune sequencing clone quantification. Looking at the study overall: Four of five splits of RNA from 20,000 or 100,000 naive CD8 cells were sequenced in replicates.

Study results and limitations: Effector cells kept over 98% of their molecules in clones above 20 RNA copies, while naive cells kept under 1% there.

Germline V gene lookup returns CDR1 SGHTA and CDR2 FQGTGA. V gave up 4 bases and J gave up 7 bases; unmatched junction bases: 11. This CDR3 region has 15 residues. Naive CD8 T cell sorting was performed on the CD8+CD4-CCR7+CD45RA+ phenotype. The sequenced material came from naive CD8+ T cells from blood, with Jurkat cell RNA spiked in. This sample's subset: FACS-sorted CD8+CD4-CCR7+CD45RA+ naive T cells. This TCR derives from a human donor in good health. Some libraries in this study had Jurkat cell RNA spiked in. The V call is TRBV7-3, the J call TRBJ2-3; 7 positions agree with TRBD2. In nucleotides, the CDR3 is TGTGCCAGCAGCTCCGGGACTACGGCGGGTAATACGCAGTATTTT. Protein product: CASSSGTTAGNTQYF.